Presented here are 12 T cell receptor beta chains from one specimen sequenced in a study of T-cell reconstitution after alpha-beta-depleted transplantation in children. TCRbeta library preparation incorporated unique molecular identifiers. TCRdb re-called the PCR reads through MiXCR, storing one row per CDR3 protein. This table has some 600,000 distinct CDR3 sequences, approximately 15% appearing once. The input for sequencing was PBMCs from the stem cell graft donor, taken from the stem cell graft. These receptors originate from a human donor who donated a stem cell graft to a child with acute myeloid leukemia.

This clonotype came up many times. Written as DNA, the CDR3 is TGTGCCACCACCCAGGGGGCGGGGAACACTGAAGCTTTCTTT. This gives the protein CATTQGAGNTEAFF. This chain uses TRBV6-4 with TRBJ1-1; 8 nucleotides line up with TRBD1. Trimming removed 10 bases from V and 1 base from J; junction bases left unmatched: 8. CDR1 is MRHNA and CDR2 is SNTAGT in the germline V gene. The CDR3 has 14 amino acids.

This clonotype was counted between two and nine times. The chain employs TRBV5-1 and TRBJ2-3; D unresolved. The germline V gene encodes CDR1 SGHRS and CDR2 YFSETQ. V was clipped by 4 bases and J by 4 bases, with 7 bases between them. This CDR3 has 12 residues. CDR3 protein: CASSGESDTQYF. Here the CDR3 DNA reads TGCGCCAGCAGCGGAGAATCAGATACGCAGTATTTT.

The V call is TRBV27, the J call TRBJ2-2; 8 bases are a match to TRBD2. The CDR3 runs 16 residues. Germline V gives CDR1 MNHEY, CDR2 SMNVEV (reference sequence). Trimming removed 7 bases from V and 5 bases from J; junction bases left unmatched: 12. The CDR3 DNA reads TGTGCCAGCAAAAAGAACGGGGGGGGCCTTACCGGGGAGCTGTTTTTT. This gives the protein CASKKNGGGLTGELFF.

The gene calls are TRBV7-2 and TRBJ2-5, with a weak D call TRBD2 (5 bases). From germline, CDR1 is SGHTA and CDR2 FQGNSA. CDR3 length: 15 amino acids. V was shortened by 1 base and J by 7 bases, with 16 bases between the two germline ends. The CDR3 reads CASSLENGGASTQYF. CDR3 DNA: TGTGCCAGCAGCTTAGAAAACGGAGGCGCTTCGACCCAGTACTTC.

This clonotype showed up just once. The J gene is TRBJ2-2, the V gene TRBV15; 9 bases are shared with TRBD1. The V and J ends lost 5 bases and 2 bases, in that order; junction bases with no gene match: 9. The CDR3 totals 17 residues. The V gene's germline CDR1 is LNHNV and CDR2 YYDKDF (reference sequence). In DNA, the CDR3 is TGTGCCACCAGCGAAGAGAAGACAGGGGGTAACACCGGGGAGCTGTTTTTT. The encoded protein is CATSEEKTGGNTGELFF.

This clonotype was seen a handful of times. The chain combines TRBV20-1 with TRBJ2-3, with TRBD2 matching over 8 bases. Trimming cost V 1 base and J 0 bases; bases outside gene matches: 9. This CDR3 is 17 amino acids long. CDR1 DFQATT and CDR2 SNEGSKA come from the germline V gene (reference sequence). In DNA form, the CDR3 reads TGCAGTGCTAGAGGCGGGGGGAGGCGGGGGAGCACAGATACGCAGTATTTT. Protein product: CSARGGGRRGSTDTQYF.

Ten or more counts support this clonotype. The chain joins TRBV20-1 to TRBJ2-7; TRBD1 aligns across 8 bases. The J segment lost 3 bases and the V segment lost 5 bases, leaving 3 bases of the junction unmatched. The CDR3 has 12 amino acids. CDR1 and CDR2 (germline): DFQATT, SNEGSKA (reference sequence). DNA for the CDR3: TGCAGTGCTCGAGGACAGGGCTACGAGCAGTACGTC. Protein product: CSARGQGYEQYV.

As to this clonotype: A much larger clone sits a single nucleotide away, making a read error possible. The J gene is TRBJ2-5, the V gene TRBV20-1; D is uncertain. Trimming left V 3 bases short and J 2 bases short, with 13 bases between. The germline V gene has CDR1 DFQATT and CDR2 SNEGSKA (reference sequence). The CDR3 has 14 residues. CDR3 loop: CSARLVTEQETQYF. DNA of the CDR3: TGCAGTGCTAGGCTCGTGACCGAGCAAGAGACCCAGTACTTC.

This clonotype was observed a handful of times. The V call is TRBV6-1, the J call TRBJ2-3; 15 bases line up with TRBD2. CDR1 is MNHNS and CDR2 is SASEGT in the germline V gene. The CDR3 sequence is 18 residues long. V shed 7 bases, J shed 3 bases, and the junction held 11 bases outside the gene matches. The DNA of the CDR3 is TGTGCCAGCACGATACGGACTAGCGGGGGGGCAGGGACAGATACGCAGTATTTT. This encodes CASTIRTSGGAGTDTQYF.

This clonotype showed up many times. The V gene is TRBV20-1, the J gene TRBJ2-2; the match to TRBD1 covers 8 bases. Per the germline V gene, CDR1 is DFQATT and CDR2 is SNEGSKA (reference sequence). J was trimmed by 5 bases and V by 6 bases; bases with no gene match: 14. The length of the CDR3 is 16 residues. This CDR3 is CSAKPQGALKTGELFF. The CDR3 region has the DNA TGCAGTGCCAAGCCGCAGGGGGCCTTGAAGACCGGGGAGCTGTTTTTT.

This clonotype has a count of ten or more. The chain links TRBV20-1 to TRBJ2-1; D gene uncertain. Trimming stripped 1 base from V and 3 bases from J, with 13 bases between. The CDR3 has 15 amino acids. Germline CDR1 DFQATT, CDR2 SNEGSKA (reference sequence). The CDR3 sequence: CSARGRLTLYNEQFF. The CDR3 DNA is TGCAGTGCTAGAGGTCGTCTAACCCTCTACAATGAGCAGTTCTTC.

This rearrangement joins TRBV7-2 to TRBJ1-1; the D gene is possibly TRBD1 (5 bases). Trimming shortened V by 3 bases and J by 2 bases, and 10 bases separated the two germline ends. The length of the CDR3 is 14 residues. The germline gives CDR1 SGHTA, CDR2 FQGNSA. CDR3 region: CASSLSQGNTEAFF. The CDR3 nucleotides read TGTGCCAGCAGCTTGAGTCAGGGTAACACTGAAGCTTTCTTT.